This T cell receptor beta chain is from a study of blood T cell repertoires in COVID-19. As for the study in general: PBMCs, B-cell-depleted T cells, or T cells were the source of the cDNA or gDNA that made up the material.

Sequencing was performed with immunoSEQ multiplex PCR; in TCRdb, only in-frame clones are kept and a portion is missing. The data contain around 370,000 clones, around 89% of them singletons. Germline V lookup: CDR1 SGHRS, CDR2 YFSETQ. J gave up 9 bases and V 4 bases, and 9 bases lay outside the gene matches. The CDR3 totals 15 residues. Material for sequencing was PBMCs or T cells enriched from blood (not recorded which). The origin of this receptor is a woman aged 18-29 years who had recovered from COVID-19. The V and J genes are TRBV5-1 and TRBJ1-6, with 8 bases matching TRBD1. The CDR3 spells CASSKTGGDASPLHF. The CDR3, as DNA: TGCGCCAGCAGCAAAACAGGGGGTGACGCTTCACCCCTCCACTTT.